The entry that follows covers one T cell receptor (beta chain) sequence. The antigen is unknown. This specimen includes other DNA sequences encoding the same CDR3. Using immunoSEQ multiplex PCR, the repertoire was profiled, and TCRdb retains in-frame clones only, with some absent. This table holds over 85,000 clones, 80% to 95% found once. The data are from a study of siplizumab effects on memory and regulatory T cells. Germline CDR1 and CDR2: SGHRS and YFSETQ. V gave up 0 bases and J gave up 0 bases, with 7 bases separating them. This CDR3 has 14 residues. Findings and caveats of the study: Naive T cells looked more diverse than memory cells, and they looked like major contributors to the alloresponse. Siplizumab conditions gave an average of around 70% Treg-derived mappable alloreactive CD4+ clones, versus 26.9% for controls. Proliferating CD4+ or CD8+ clones, roughly 80-95% of them, lacked an assignable naive or memory phenotype.

Sequenced material: CD8+ T cells sorted from blood. The rearrangement uses TRBV5-1 and TRBJ2-7, with D possibly TRBD1 on 6 matching bases. The receptor was isolated from a human donor in good health. The CDR3 region has the DNA TGCGCCAGCAGCTTGGGCAGGGGCTCCTACGAGCAGTACTTC. It translates to CASSLGRGSYEQYF.